A single TCR beta chain is shown here with its context. Germline values: CDR1 SGHRS, CDR2 YFSETQ. There are 16 residues in the CDR3. The V and J ends lost 4 bases and 2 bases respectively, with 18 bases between them. The sample is drawn from a study of cytomegalovirus exposure and HLA in healthy donors. The PCR was carried out with 60 Vbeta primers and 13 Jbeta primers. Method: immunoSEQ multiplex PCR; TCRdb's copy keeps in-frame clones and lacks some. Among roughly 200,000 clones listed, 78% were seen once. The gene calls are TRBV5-1 and TRBJ2-5, with D possibly being TRBD1 (6 bases). The sequence was obtained from a female donor in good health and CMV-seronegative. The sample was PBMCs. CDR3 sequence (DNA): TGCGCCAGCAGCATGCGACAGGTCCCCTCTCAAGAGACCCAGTACTTC. It translates to CASSMRQVPSQETQYF.